This entry is about one TCR beta chain. Its antigen target is currently unknown. Base qualities are missing; no much larger clone stands one base away. Cut back by 0 bases and 4 bases, the V and J ends lie 5 bases apart. From a lookup of the germline V gene, CDR1 and CDR2 are SGHTA and FQGTGA. The CDR3 runs 13 residues from the cysteine to the phenylalanine. Only the CDR3 DNA stays, 39 bases, in frame from base 1. This specimen comes from a study of persistence of HIV-infected CD4 T cells (dated by TCRdb to 2020 to 2022). As for the study more broadly: The median time the participants had spent on suppressive ART was over six years. Cross-participant TCR cluster analysis included 8 or 9 participants for CMV and over five participants for Gag. Proviral sequencing was used to assess clonality among infected cells, whereas TCRbeta sequencing gauged the clonality of all cells within each sorted population. CMV- and HIV-1 Gag-responding CD4+ T cells were isolated from ART-treated individuals so that antigen-driven clonal expansion of HIV-1-infected cells could be examined. Peripheral blood samples of up to about 200 mL were obtained at multiple time points, with the exception of two participants, for whom leukapheresis was performed at a single time point. Study-wide conclusions, independent of this receptor: Only a small number of individuals took part in the study, and the range of antigens tested was limited. A correlation was observed between TCR oligoclonality and proviral oligoclonality within the same sorted populations. Bulk TCR analyses could not be restricted to the rare CMV-responding cells that actually carried HIV-1 proviruses. Enrichment of degenerate expanded CDR3beta sequences was found in antigen-responding cells, suggesting convergent selection of CD4+ responses to CMV and Gag. Significantly lower TCRbeta richness was observed in CMV- and Gag-responding cells than in anti-CD3/anti-CD28-responding cells, and higher oligoclonality was observed in CMV-responding cells than in CD3/CD28-stimulated and Gag-responding cells.

The immunoSEQ hsTCRB assay version 4, run in survey mode, was used to sequence TCRbeta repertoires from genomic DNA. For TCRbeta sequencing, genomic DNA was diluted to roughly 10 ng/uL, with up to 1 ug used per sample. The authors' pipeline ran thus. ImmunoSeq Analyzer 3.0 was used for analysis of TCRbeta data, and diversity was computed on productive nucleotide rearrangements. Using the Immunarch R package, lower-bound TCR diversity was estimated with the improved Chao index and clonality was estimated with the Gini coefficient. Nucleotide rearrangements that differed but encoded the same CDR3beta amino acid sequence were counted as separate clonotypes. Differential abundance analysis identified TCRbeta sequences significantly enriched in antigen-responding cells relative to anti-CD3/anti-CD28-activated cells. GLIPH2 clustered TCRs by predicted peptide-MHC specificity, both within individual participants and across merged participant data sets. TCRdb carries this immuneACCESS record with in-frame sequences only. Its versions omit some clonotypes, under half of them owing to an unresolved V gene in the studies checked, with the rest unexplained. For V, J and clone size, that table is used; D and trimming come from the DNA. The sample table records 4,500 to 5,500 clones; around 69% of these occur just once. The biggest ten clones account for under 40% of the sample.

The treatment or condition label here, explained by the study, means: suppressive antiretroviral therapy. Lysates of CMV-infected fibroblasts were used at approximately 10 ug/mL for cell stimulation. CD4+ T cells that responded were sorted based on upregulation of both CD40 ligand and CD69. Participants were HIV-1-infected adults who started suppressive ART during chronic infection. For at least 4 years, participants had undetectable plasma HIV-1 RNA, below 50 copies/mL. To be included, a participant needed positive CMV serology and a CD4+ T cell count above 400 cells/uL. Before stimulation, PBMCs were isolated using density centrifugation and depleted of CD8+ T cells. For about 17 hours, the CD8-depleted PBMCs were stimulated with anti-CD28/CD49d costimulation, a CD40-blocking antibody, and enfuvirtide to prevent new infections. Cell sorting was performed on a Beckman Coulter MoFlo Legacy or XDP sorter, and dead cells were excluded with propidium iodide. For samples with more than one million cells, genomic DNA was extracted with the QIAamp DNA Mini Kit, and for all other samples the Quick-DNA Microprep Kit was used.

This clonotype originated in an adult man with HIV who was CMV-seropositive. The sequence joins TRBV7-3 to TRBJ2-3; no D gene can be assigned with confidence. The source was CD4+ T cells sorted from PBMCs after roughly 17-hour stimulation, collected from a patient who received antiretroviral therapy. The sample's cell subset or site label, decoded: CD40L+CD69+ CD4 T cells responding to CMV lysate. The nucleotide sequence reads as follows: TGTGCCAGCAGCTTAACGGTAGCAGATACGCAGTATTTT. Translated, this is CASSLTVADTQYF.